These T cell receptor beta chains were read from a single sample in a study of PD-1 blockade in mismatch repair-deficient tumors. Using immunoSEQ multiplex PCR, the repertoire was profiled, and TCRdb retains in-frame clones only, with some absent. The repertoire holds roughly 80,000 clones, about 85% seen once, with roughly 2.6% in the top ten. Material: peripheral blood, obtained 12 weeks after starting pembrolizumab. The receptors derive from an adult with mismatch repair-deficient cancer. Each CDR3 is given with its conserved first and last residue. A D gene is named only where the DNA matches it firmly.

>TRBJ2-3|.|TRBV4-1
TGCGCCAGCAGCCAAGAGTGGGCGGGACAGATCACAGATACGCAGTATTTT
CASSQEWAGQITDTQYF
>TRBJ1-2|.|TRBV2
TGTGCCAGCAGTGACAATAGCTATGGCTACACCTTC
CASSDNSYGYTF
>TRBJ2-7|.|TRBV4-1
TGCGCCAGCAGCCAAGATCCGACTGGAACCTACGAGCAGTACTTC
CASSQDPTGTYEQYF
>TRBJ2-1|TRBD2|TRBV2
TGTGCCAGCTTAGCGGGAGGGCCGGGGAATGAGCAGTTCTTC
CASLAGGPGNEQFF
>TRBJ1-2|TRBD1|TRBV10-3
TGTGCCAGCAGTTTTACAGGGGCGACGAACTATGGCTACACCTTC
CASSFTGATNYGYTF
>TRBJ2-3|TRBD2|TRBV10-3
TGTGCCATCGGGGCTAGCGGGTTCACAGATACGCAGTATTTT
CAIGASGFTDTQYF
>TRBJ2-7|TRBD2|TRBV2
TGTGCCAGCGCAAGCGGGAGGAATATGGGGCAGTACTTC
CASASGRNMGQYF
>TRBJ1-2|.|TRBV6-1
TGTGCCAGCAGTGAAAGCGCCCACTATGGCTACACCTTC
CASSESAHYGYTF
>TRBJ2-5|TRBD1|TRBV6-1
TGTGCCAGCAGTGTCTGGACAGGGTACGGGCAGACCCAGTACTTC
CASSVWTGYGQTQYF
>TRBJ2-5|.|TRBV7-2
TGTGCCAGCAGCTCTATATCTGAGACCCAGTACTTC
CASSSISETQYF